The following is a T cell receptor beta chain sequence with its context. These data are taken from a study of OX40 agonist ivuxolimab in advanced cancers. Only in-frame clones appear in the TCRdb table, and some are missing; sequencing was by immunoSEQ multiplex PCR. Counted here are about 40,000 clones, approximately 89% occurring once; the ten biggest clones make up more than 20%. Germline V gene sequence: CDR1 SQVTM, CDR2 ANQGSEA. V shed 1 base and J 7 bases; nucleotides not matched to a gene: 11. The CDR3 sequence is 16 residues long. The clonotype comes from an adult with an advanced solid tumor such as melanoma, head and neck, liver or kidney cancer. The V call is TRBV29-1, the J call TRBJ2-1; 9 positions agree with TRBD2. Source: CD4+ or CD8+ T cells sorted from blood, taken in a trial of the OX40 agonist ivuxolimab. For the CDR3, the DNA is TGCAGCGTTGAAGGGCAAGGCGGGAGGGCTGTTAATGAGCAGTTCTTC. The encoded protein is CSVEGQGGRAVNEQFF.